This TCR beta chain was obtained from a study of T cell repertoires in cytomegalovirus infection. Study-wide results and limits: Clonotypes of TCR beta that were HLA-C-restricted and CMV-specific dominated the ex vivo response. Cumulated frequencies of public TCR beta families served to identify carriers of CMV plus the relevant HLA.

The CDR3 covers 11 residues. Germline V gives CDR1 SGHVS, CDR2 FQNEAQ. V shed 6 bases and J shed 5 bases, with 4 bases lying between them. TCRdb re-derived calls from the reads in MiXCR, one entry per CDR3 protein. The sample gives 750,000 to 950,000 distinct CDR3 sequences, roughly 29% of which show up once; roughly 13% is in the top ten. This clonotype has at least ten counts. Its cognate antigen is unknown. This receptor was identified in a human donor in good health (CMV status not recorded). Some clones in this sample may be carry-over from other donors' samples. V gene TRBV7-8 combines with J gene TRBJ2-2; no clear D. Sequenced here: cultured CD8+ T cells from PBMCs, sampled from culture after CMV antigen stimulation. The CDR3 nucleotides are TGTGCCAGCAGTTGGACCGGGGAGCTGTTTTTT. Translating it yields CASSWTGELFF.